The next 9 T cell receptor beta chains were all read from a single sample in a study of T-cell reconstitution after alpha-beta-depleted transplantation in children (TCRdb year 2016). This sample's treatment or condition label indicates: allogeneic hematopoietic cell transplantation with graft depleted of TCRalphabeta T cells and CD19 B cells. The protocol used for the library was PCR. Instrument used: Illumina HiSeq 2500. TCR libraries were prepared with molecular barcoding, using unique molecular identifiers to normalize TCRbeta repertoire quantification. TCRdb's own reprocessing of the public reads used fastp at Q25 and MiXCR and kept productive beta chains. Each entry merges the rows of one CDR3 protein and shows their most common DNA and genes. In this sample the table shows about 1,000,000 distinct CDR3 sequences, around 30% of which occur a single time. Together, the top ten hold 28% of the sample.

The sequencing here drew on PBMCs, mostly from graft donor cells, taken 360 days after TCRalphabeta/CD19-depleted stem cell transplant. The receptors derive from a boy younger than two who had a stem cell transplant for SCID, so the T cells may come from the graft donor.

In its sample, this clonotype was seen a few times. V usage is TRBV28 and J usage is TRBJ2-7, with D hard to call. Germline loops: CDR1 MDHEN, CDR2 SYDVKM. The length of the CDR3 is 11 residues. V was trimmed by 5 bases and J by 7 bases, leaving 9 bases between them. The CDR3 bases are TGTGCCAGCAGTCACTCCGGGGAGCAGTACTTC. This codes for CASSHSGEQYF. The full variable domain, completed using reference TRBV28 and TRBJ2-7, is DVKVTQSSRYLVKRTGEKVFLECVQDMDHENMFWYRQDPGLGLRLIYFSYDVKMKEKGDIPEGYSVSREKKERFSLILESASTNQTSMYLCASSHSGEQYFGPGTRLTVT.

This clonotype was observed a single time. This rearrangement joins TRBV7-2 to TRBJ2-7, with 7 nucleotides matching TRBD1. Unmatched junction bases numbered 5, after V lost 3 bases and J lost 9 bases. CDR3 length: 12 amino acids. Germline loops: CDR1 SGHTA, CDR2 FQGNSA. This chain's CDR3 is CASSFDRDRQYF. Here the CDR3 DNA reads TGTGCCAGCAGCTTTGACAGGGACCGGCAGTACTTC.

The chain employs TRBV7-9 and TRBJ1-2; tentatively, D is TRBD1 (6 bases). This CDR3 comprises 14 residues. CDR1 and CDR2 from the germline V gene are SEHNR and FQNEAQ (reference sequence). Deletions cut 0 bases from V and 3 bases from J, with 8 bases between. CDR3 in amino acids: CASSLARQDYGYTF. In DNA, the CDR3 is TGTGCCAGCAGCTTAGCCAGACAGGACTATGGCTACACCTTC. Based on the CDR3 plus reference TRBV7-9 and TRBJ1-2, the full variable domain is DTGVSQNPRHKITKRGQNVTFRCDPISEHNRLYWYRQTLGQGPEFLTYFQNEAQLEKSRLLSDRFSAERPKGSFSTLEIQRTEQGDSAMYLCASSLARQDYGYTFGSGTRLTVV.

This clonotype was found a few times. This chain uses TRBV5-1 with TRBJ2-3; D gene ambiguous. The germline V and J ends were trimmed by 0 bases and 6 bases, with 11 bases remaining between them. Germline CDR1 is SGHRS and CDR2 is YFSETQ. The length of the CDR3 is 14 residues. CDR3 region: CASSLASPVDTQYF. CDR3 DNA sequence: TGCGCCAGCAGCTTGGCCTCTCCCGTTGATACGCAGTATTTT.

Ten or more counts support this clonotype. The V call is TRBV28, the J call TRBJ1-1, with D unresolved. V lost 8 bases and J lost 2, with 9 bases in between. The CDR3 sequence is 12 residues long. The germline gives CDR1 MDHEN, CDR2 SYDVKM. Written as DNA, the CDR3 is TGTGCCAGCGGGTGGGGAAACACTGAAGCTTTCTTT. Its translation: CASGWGNTEAFF.

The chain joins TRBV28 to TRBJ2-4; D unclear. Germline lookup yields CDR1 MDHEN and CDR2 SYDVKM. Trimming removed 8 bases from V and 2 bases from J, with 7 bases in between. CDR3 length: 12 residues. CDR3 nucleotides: TGTGCCAGCTCCATATCCAAAAACATTCAGTACTTC. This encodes CASSISKNIQYF.

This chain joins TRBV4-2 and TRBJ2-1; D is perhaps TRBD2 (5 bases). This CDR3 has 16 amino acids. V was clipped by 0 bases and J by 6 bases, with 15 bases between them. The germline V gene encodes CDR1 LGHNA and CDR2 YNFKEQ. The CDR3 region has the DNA TGTGCCAGCAGCCAAGATAAGGGCCTAGCTGGCAATGAGCAGTTCTTC. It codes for CASSQDKGLAGNEQFF.

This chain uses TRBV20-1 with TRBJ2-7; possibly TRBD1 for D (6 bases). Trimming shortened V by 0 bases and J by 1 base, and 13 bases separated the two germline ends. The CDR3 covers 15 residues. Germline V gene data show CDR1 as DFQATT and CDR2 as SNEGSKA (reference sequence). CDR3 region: CSARDPDSLSYEQYF. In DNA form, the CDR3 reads TGCAGTGCTAGAGACCCGGACAGTCTTTCCTACGAGCAGTACTTC.

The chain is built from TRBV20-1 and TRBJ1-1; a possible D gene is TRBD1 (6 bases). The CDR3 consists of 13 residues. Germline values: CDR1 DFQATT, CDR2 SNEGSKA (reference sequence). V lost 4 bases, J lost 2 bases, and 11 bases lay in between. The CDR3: CSAMTGSNTEAFF. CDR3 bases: TGCAGTGCTATGACAGGTAGTAACACTGAAGCTTTCTTT.